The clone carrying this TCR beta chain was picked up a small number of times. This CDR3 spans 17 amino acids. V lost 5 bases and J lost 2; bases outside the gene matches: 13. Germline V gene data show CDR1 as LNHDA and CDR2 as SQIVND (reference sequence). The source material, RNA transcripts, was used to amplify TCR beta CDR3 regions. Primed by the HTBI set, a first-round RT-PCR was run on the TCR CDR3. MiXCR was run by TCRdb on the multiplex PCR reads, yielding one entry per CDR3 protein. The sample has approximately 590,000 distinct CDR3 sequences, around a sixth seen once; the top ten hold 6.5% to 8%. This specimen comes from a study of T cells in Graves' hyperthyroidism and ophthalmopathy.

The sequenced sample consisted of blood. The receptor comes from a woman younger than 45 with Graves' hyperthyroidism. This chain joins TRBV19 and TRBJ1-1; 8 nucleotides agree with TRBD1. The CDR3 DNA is TGTGCCAGTAGTTCTGTCAGGTCAGGGGGCATTAACACTGAAGCTTTCTTT. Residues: CASSSVRSGGINTEAFF.